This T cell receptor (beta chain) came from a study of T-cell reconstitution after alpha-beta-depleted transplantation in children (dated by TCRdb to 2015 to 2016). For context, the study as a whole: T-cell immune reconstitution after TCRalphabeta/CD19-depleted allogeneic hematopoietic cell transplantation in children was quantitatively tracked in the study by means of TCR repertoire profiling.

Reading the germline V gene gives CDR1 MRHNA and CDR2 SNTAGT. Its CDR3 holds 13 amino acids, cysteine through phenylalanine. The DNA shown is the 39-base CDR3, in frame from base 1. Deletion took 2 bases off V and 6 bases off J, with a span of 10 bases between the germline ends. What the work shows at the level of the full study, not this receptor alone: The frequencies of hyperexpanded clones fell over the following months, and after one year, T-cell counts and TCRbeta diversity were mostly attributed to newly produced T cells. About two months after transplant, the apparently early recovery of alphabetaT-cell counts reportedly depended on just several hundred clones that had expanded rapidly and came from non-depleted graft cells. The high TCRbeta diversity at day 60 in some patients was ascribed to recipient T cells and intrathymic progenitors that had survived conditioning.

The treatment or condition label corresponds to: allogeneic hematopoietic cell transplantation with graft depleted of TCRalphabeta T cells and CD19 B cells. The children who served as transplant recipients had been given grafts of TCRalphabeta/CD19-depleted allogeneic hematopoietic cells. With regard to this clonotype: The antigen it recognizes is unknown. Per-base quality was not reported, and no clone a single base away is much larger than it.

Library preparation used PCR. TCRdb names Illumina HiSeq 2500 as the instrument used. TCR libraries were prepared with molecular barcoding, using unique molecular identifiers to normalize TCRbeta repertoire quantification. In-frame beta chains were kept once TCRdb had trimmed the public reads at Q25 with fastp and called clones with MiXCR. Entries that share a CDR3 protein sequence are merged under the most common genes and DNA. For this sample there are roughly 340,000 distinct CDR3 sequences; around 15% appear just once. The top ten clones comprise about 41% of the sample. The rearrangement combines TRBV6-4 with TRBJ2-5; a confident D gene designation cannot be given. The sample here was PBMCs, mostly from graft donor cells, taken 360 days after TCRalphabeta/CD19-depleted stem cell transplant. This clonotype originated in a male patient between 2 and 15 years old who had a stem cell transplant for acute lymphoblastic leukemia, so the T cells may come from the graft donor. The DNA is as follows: TGTGCCAGCAGTGACCTAGTTTCAAAGACCCAGTACTTC. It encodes CASSDLVSKTQYF.